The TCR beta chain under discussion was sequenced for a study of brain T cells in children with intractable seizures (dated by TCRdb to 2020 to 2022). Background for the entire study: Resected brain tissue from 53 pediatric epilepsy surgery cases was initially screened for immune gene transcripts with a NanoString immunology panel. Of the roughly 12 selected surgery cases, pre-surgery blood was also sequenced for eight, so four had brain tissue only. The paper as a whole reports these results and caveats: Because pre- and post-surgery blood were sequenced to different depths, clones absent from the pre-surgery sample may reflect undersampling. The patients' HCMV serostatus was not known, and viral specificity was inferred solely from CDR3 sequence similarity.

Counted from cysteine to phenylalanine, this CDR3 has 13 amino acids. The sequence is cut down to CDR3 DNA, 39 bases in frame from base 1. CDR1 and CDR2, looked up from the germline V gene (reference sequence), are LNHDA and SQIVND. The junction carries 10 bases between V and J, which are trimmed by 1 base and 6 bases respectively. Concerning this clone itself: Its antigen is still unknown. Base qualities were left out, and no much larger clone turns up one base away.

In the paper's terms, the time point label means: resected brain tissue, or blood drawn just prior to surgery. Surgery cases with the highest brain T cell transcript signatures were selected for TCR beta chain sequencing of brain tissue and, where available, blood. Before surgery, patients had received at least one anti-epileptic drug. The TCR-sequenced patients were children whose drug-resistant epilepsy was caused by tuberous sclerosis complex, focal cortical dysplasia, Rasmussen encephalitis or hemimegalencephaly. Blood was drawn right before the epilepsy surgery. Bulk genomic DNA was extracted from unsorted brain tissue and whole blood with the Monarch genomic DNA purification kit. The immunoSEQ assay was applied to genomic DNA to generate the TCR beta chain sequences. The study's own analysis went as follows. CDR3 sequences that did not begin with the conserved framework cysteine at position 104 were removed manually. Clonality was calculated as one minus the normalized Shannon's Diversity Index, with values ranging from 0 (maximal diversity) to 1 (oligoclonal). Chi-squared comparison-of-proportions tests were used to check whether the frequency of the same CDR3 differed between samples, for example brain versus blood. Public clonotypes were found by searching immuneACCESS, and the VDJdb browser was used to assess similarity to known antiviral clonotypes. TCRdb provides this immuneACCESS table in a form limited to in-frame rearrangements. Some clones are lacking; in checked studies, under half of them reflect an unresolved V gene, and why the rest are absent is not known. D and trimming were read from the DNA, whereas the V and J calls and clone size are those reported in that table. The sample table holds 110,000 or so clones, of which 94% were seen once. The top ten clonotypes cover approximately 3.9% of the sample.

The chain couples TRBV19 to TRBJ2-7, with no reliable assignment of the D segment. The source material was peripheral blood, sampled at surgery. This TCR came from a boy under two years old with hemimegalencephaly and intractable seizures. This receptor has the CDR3 CASSIVVGAEQYF. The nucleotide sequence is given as TGTGCCAGTAGTATAGTTGTAGGAGCCGAGCAGTACTTC.